Presented here are 21 T cell receptor beta chains from one specimen sequenced in a study of cytomegalovirus exposure and HLA in healthy donors. The table came from immunoSEQ multiplex PCR; TCRdb's copy has only in-frame clones and leaves some out. In the table there are under 250,000 clones, 70% to 90% of which are singletons. Sequenced input: PBMCs. These TCRs come from a woman aged 18-30 years in good health and CMV-seronegative.

This chain joins TRBV19 and TRBJ2-3; D unresolved. The length of the CDR3 is 13 residues. The V end was cut by 10 bases, the J end by 0 bases, with 11 bases between. In germline, CDR1 is LNHDA, CDR2 SQIVND (reference sequence). The CDR3 DNA sequence: TGTGCCACCAAAACAGCTAGCACAGATACGCAGTATTTT. It specifies CATKTASTDTQYF.

This chain connects TRBV5-6 to TRBJ2-7, with TRBD1 matching 7 bases. Germline V gene lookup returns CDR1 SGHDT and CDR2 YYEEEE. Trimming removed 3 bases from V and 1 base from J; junction bases left unmatched: 4. The CDR3 runs 14 residues. The CDR3 coding sequence is TGTGCCAGCAGCTGGGCAGGGGGTTCCTACGAGCAGTACTTC. Translated, it gives CASSWAGGSYEQYF.

The gene calls are TRBV25-1 and TRBJ2-3, with no clear D. Trimming pared 11 bases from V and 0 bases from J, leaving 15 bases between. CDR1 and CDR2 (germline): MGHDK, SYGVNS. The CDR3 length is 14 residues. The CDR3 region is CAASRHGSTDTQYF. The CDR3 nucleotides are TGTGCCGCCTCGCGGCATGGAAGCACAGATACGCAGTATTTT.

The chain joins TRBV27 to TRBJ2-4; tentatively, D is TRBD1 (5 bases). V lost 8 bases and J 1 base, leaving 15 bases between the germline ends. The CDR3 sequence is 15 residues long. Germline CDR1 MNHEY, CDR2 SMNVEV (reference sequence). CDR3 in DNA: TGTGCCAGCCGTCCTGATTCAGGGGCCAAAAACATTCAGTACTTC. Amino acids: CASRPDSGAKNIQYF.

This clone was seen just once. The chain links TRBV27 to TRBJ2-2; 8 positions agree with TRBD1. The germline gives CDR1 MNHEY, CDR2 SMNVEV (reference sequence). The length of the CDR3 is 14 residues. The ends lost 4 bases at V and 5 bases at J; junction bases unmatched: 3. The chain's CDR3 is CASSYGQGTGELFF. The CDR3 DNA is TGTGCCAGCAGTTACGGACAGGGAACCGGGGAGCTGTTTTTT.

This clone has a single count. The chain links TRBV30 to TRBJ1-5; 10 nucleotides match TRBD1. The CDR3 covers 15 residues. CDR1 is GTSNPN and CDR2 is SVGIG in the germline V gene (reference sequence). V dropped 0 bases and J dropped 5; count of bases not matched to a gene: 4. The DNA of the CDR3 is TGTGCCTGGAGTGTACCCGGGACAGGGGATCAGCCCCAGCATTTT. It codes for CAWSVPGTGDQPQHF.

The V and J genes are TRBV9 and TRBJ2-2; possible D gene TRBD1, 6 bases. Between the trimmed V and J ends, which lost 1 base and 0 bases, there was a span of 13 bases. The CDR3 is 17 residues long. Germline V CDR1 and CDR2: SGDLS, YYNGEE. The CDR3 sequence: CASSVYGTPSNTGELFF. The DNA of the CDR3 is TGTGCCAGCAGCGTATACGGGACACCTTCGAACACCGGGGAGCTGTTTTTT.

The V gene is TRBV5-1, the J gene TRBJ1-2; TRBD1 is a possible D gene (5 bases). Germline CDR1 SGHRS, CDR2 YFSETQ. The CDR3 is 15 residues long. Trimming cost V 0 bases and J 4 bases, with 13 bases left between them. The CDR3 spells CASSLGTGVTYGYTF. CDR3 nucleotide sequence: TGCGCCAGCAGCTTGGGAACGGGGGTAACCTATGGCTACACCTTC.

J is TRBJ2-1 and V is TRBV7-3, with TRBD1 matching 9 bases. Looked up from germline, CDR1 is SGHTA and CDR2 is FQGTGA. The CDR3 length is 15 residues. V dropped 4 bases and J dropped 5; count of bases not matched to a gene: 6. The CDR3 nucleotides read TGTGCCAGCAGCTCAGGTGGGACAGGGCACAATGAGCAGTTCTTC. The encoded protein is CASSSGGTGHNEQFF.

The chain carries TRBV6-6 and TRBJ2-2; 14 nucleotides agree with TRBD2. Germline CDR1 MNHNY, CDR2 SVGAGI (reference sequence). CDR3 size: 15 residues. Trimming cost V 0 bases and J 13 bases; bases outside gene matches: 4. CDR3 sequence reads: CASSYSGTSGGGLFF. CDR3 nucleotides: TGTGCCAGCAGTTACTCCGGGACTAGCGGGGGTGGGCTGTTTTTT.

This chain joins TRBV12-2 and TRBJ1-5. TRBV12-2 is described as a pseudogene. This CDR3 spans 13 amino acids. Written as DNA, the CDR3 is TGTGCAAGTCGCTTAGCGTTTAGGCAGCCCCAGCATTTT. It encodes CASRLAFRQPQHF.

The chain is built from TRBV2 and TRBJ1-5; D remains ambiguous. V was pared by 1 base and J by 3 bases, with 4 bases between. CDR1 is SNHLY and CDR2 is FYNNEI in the germline V gene. The CDR3 runs to 13 residues. The CDR3: CASSEGVNQPQHF. CDR3 sequence (DNA): TGTGCCAGCAGTGAAGGGGTCAATCAGCCCCAGCATTTT.

The V gene is TRBV30, the J gene TRBJ2-3; 8 bases map to TRBD1. The CDR3 sequence is 14 residues long. The V gene's germline CDR1 is GTSNPN and CDR2 SVGIG (reference sequence). Trimming at V came to 4 bases and at J to 12 bases, leaving 15 bases not matched to a gene. CDR3 bases: TGTGCCTGGAAGTTAGGGGACAGGTATGGTGATCAGTATTTT. The encoded protein is CAWKLGDRYGDQYF.

The genes are TRBV6-1 and TRBJ2-2; 14 nucleotides agree with TRBD2. Unmatched junction bases numbered 4, after V lost 7 bases and J lost 6 bases. Per germline, CDR1 MNHNS and CDR2 SASEGT. The CDR3 has 15 residues. CDR3 region: CASKGLAGDAGELFF. The CDR3 nucleotides are TGTGCCAGCAAGGGACTAGCGGGAGATGCCGGGGAGCTGTTTTTT.

This chain joins TRBV27 and TRBJ1-1, with 8 bases aligning to TRBD1. Germline V gene sequence: CDR1 MNHEY, CDR2 SMNVEV (reference sequence). The CDR3 covers 18 residues. After removal of 6 bases from V and 6 bases from J, the junction contained 21 bases not matched to a gene. In nucleotides, the CDR3 is TGTGCCAGCAGACCCTTTGGACAGGGAGGGCTGGTAGGGGCTGAAGCTTTCTTT. It is translated as CASRPFGQGGLVGAEAFF.

The chain is built from TRBV7-6 and TRBJ2-7; maybe TRBD2 (6 bases). CDR3 length: 16 residues. Trimming stripped 5 bases from V and 2 bases from J, with 19 bases between. In germline, CDR1 is SGHVS, CDR2 FNYEAQ. CDR3 sequence reads: CASSLPGGVGTYEQYF. Here the CDR3 DNA reads TGTGCCAGCAGCCTACCTGGCGGGGTCGGGACCTACGAGCAGTACTTC.

This clone came up a few times. Written as DNA, the CDR3 is TGTGCCAGTCCGGGACAGGACTATGGCTACACCTTC. As protein: CASPGQDYGYTF. This chain connects TRBV2 to TRBJ1-2; 8 nucleotides line up with TRBD1. The CDR3 totals 12 residues. CDR1 and CDR2 from the germline V gene are SNHLY and FYNNEI. V lost 9 bases, J lost 3 bases, and 3 bases stayed unmatched.

This chain links TRBV14 with TRBJ2-7; 8 nucleotides match TRBD1. With V trimmed by 0 bases and J by 6 bases, 1 base remained unmatched. The CDR3 is 13 amino acids. Germline loops: CDR1 SGHDN, CDR2 FVKESK. The CDR3 protein is CASSQDGQGEQYF. In DNA form, the CDR3 reads TGTGCCAGCAGCCAAGATGGACAGGGCGAGCAGTACTTC.

The genes are TRBV21-1 and TRBJ1-1. TRBV21-1 is deemed a pseudogene. This CDR3 comprises 15 residues. CDR3: CASSSSWSLNTEAFF. The CDR3 nucleotides read TGTGCCAGCAGCTCTTCCTGGTCACTGAACACTGAAGCTTTCTTT.

The genes are TRBV5-4 and TRBJ1-2, with 8 bases lining up with TRBD1. This CDR3 spans 15 amino acids. V shed 0 bases, J shed 8 bases, and the junction held 9 bases outside the gene matches. Germline loops: CDR1 SGHNT, CDR2 YYREEE (reference sequence). CDR3 region: CASSLEGVRGLGYTF. CDR3 nucleotides: TGTGCCAGCAGCTTGGAGGGGGTCAGGGGGCTGGGCTACACCTTC.

This clone was seen once. This chain uses TRBV5-1 with TRBJ2-3, with D possibly being TRBD1 or TRBD2 (5 bases each). The CDR3 loop spans 13 amino acids. Germline lookup yields CDR1 SGHRS and CDR2 YFSETQ. V was clipped by 4 bases and J by 4 bases, with 10 bases between them. The CDR3 DNA is TGCGCCAGCAGCCCTCGGGGCGCAGATACGCAGTATTTT. It codes for CASSPRGADTQYF.